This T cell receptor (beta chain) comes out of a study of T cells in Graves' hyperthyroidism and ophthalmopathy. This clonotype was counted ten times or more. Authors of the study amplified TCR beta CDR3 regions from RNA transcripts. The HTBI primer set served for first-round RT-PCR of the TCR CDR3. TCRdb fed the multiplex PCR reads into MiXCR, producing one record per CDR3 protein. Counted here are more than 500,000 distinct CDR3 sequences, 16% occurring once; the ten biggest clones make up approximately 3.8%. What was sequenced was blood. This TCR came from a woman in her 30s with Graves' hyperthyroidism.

CDR3 coding DNA: TGTGCCAGCAGCCGGGACAACAATCAGCCCCAGCATTTT. It encodes CASSRDNNQPQHF. V gene TRBV7-9 combines with J gene TRBJ1-5, with D maybe TRBD1 (6 bases). Trimming stripped 5 bases from V and 3 bases from J, with 8 bases between. The CDR3 sequence is 13 residues long. CDR1 and CDR2 from the germline V gene are SEHNR and FQNEAQ (reference sequence). Using reference TRBV7-9 and TRBJ1-5 for the parts outside the CDR3, the full variable domain is DTGVSQNPRHKITKRGQNVTFRCDPISEHNRLYWYRQTLGQGPEFLTYFQNEAQLEKSRLLSDRFSAERPKGSFSTLEIQRTEQGDSAMYLCASSRDNNQPQHFGDGTRLSIL.